This TCR beta chain appears in the sequencing data of a study of radiation and T cells in renal cell carcinoma. Study results and limitations: In blood, top tumor clones expanded by 2 weeks, shrinking by 4.

The time point was: blood 4 weeks post-SBRT, at nephrectomy. The treatment was: 15 Gy SBRT to primary tumor, nephrectomy 4 weeks later. Profiled with immunoSEQ multiplex PCR; TCRdb holds only in-frame clones, not every one. The data show around 100,000 clones, 70% to 85% seen once. A note on this clone: Its antigen is currently unknown.

The specimen was blood, collected from a patient whose treatment included radiotherapy and nephrectomy. The sequence was obtained from a man in his 60s with renal cell carcinoma.

This CDR3 is CASSKPRGRVGYTF. The CDR3, as DNA: TGTGCCAGCAGCAAACCCAGGGGGCGTGTTGGCTACACCTTC. The chain combines TRBV21-1 with TRBJ1-2; the table calls TRBD1, which could not be checked here. TRBV21-1 is assigned pseudogene status. The CDR3 contains 14 residues.